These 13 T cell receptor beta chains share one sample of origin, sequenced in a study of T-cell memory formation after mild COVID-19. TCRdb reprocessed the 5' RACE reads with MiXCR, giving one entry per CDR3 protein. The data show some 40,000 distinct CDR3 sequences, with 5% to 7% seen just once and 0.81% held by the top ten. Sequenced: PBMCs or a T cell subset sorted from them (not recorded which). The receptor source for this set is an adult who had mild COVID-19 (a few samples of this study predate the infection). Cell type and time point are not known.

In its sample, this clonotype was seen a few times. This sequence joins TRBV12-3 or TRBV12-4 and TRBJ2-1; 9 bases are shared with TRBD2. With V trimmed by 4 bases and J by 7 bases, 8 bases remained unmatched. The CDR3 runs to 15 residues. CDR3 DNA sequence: TGTGCCAGCAGTTCGGGCGGGAGGGCCATGAATGAGCAGTTCTTC. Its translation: CASSSGGRAMNEQFF.

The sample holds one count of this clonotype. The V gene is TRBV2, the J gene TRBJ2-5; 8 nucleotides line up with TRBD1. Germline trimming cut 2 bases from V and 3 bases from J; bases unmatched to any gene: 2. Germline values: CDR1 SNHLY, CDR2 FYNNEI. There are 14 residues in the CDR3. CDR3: CASSEQGAEETQYF. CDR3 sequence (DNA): TGTGCCAGCAGTGAACAGGGGGCGGAAGAGACCCAGTACTTC. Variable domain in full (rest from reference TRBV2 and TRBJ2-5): EPEVTQTPSHQVTQMGQEVILRCVPISNHLYFYWYRQILGQKVEFLVSFYNNEISEKSEIFDDQFSVERPDGSNFTLKIRSTKLEDSAMYFCASSEQGAEETQYFGPGTRLLVL.

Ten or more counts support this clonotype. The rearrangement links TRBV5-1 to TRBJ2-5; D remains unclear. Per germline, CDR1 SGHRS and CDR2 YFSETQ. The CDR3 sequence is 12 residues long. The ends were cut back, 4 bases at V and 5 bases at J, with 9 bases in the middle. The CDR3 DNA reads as TGCGCCAGCAGCCGTGGTATGGAGACCCAGTACTTC. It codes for CASSRGMETQYF.

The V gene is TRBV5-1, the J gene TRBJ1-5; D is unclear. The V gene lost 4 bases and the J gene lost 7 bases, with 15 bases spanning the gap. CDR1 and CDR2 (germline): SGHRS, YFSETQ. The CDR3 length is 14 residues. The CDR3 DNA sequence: TGCGCCAGCAGCCCAAACGGACCCGAACAGCCCCAGCATTTT. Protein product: CASSPNGPEQPQHF.

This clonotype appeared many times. CDR3 DNA: TGCGCCAGCAGCCAAGAAATCACTAGCGGCCACACAGATACGCAGTATTTT. Residues: CASSQEITSGHTDTQYF. The chain couples TRBV4-3 to TRBJ2-3; TRBD2 matches 8 bases. V shed 0 bases, J shed 2 bases, and the junction held 7 bases outside the gene matches. Germline V gene sequence: CDR1 LGHNA, CDR2 YSLEER. This CDR3 contains 17 residues.

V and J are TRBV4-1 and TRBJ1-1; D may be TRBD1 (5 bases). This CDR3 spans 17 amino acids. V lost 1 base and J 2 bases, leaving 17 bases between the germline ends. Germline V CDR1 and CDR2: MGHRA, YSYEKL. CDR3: CASSQVARVWGNTEAFF. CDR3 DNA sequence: TGCGCCAGCAGCCAAGTGGCCAGGGTATGGGGAAACACTGAAGCTTTCTTT.

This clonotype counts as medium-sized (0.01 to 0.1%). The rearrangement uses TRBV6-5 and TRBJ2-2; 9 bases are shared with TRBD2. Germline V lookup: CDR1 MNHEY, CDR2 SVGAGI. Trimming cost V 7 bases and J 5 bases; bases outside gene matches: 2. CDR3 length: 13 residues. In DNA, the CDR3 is TGTGCCAGCACAACTAGCGGGACCGGGGAGCTGTTTTTT. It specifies CASTTSGTGELFF.

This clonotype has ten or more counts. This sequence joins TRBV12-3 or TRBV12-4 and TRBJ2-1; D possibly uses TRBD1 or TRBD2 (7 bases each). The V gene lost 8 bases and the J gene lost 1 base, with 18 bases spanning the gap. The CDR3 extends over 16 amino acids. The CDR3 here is CASLGEGQLSYNEQFF. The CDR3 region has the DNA TGTGCCAGCCTTGGGGAGGGACAGCTTTCCTACAATGAGCAGTTCTTC.

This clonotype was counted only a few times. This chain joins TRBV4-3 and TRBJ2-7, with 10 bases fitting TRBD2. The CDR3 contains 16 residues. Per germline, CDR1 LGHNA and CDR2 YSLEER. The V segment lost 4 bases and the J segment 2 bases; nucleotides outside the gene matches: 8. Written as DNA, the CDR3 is TGCGCCAGCAGCCTCGGGCTAGCGGGGGAGACCTACGAGCAGTACTTC. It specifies CASSLGLAGETYEQYF.

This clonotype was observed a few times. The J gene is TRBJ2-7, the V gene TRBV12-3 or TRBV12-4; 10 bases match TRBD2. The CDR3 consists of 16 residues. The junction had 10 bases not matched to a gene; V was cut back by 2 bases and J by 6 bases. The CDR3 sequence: CASSLQRGGRGGEQYF. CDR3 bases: TGTGCCAGCAGTTTACAGCGGGGGGGCCGGGGTGGCGAGCAGTACTTC.

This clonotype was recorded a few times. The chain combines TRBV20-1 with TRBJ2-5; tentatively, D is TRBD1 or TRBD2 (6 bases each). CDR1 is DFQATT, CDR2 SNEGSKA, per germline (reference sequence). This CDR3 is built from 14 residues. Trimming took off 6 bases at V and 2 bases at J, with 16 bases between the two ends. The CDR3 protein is CSARPGGGQETQYF. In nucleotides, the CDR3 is TGCAGTGCCCGACCCGGGGGCGGTCAAGAGACCCAGTACTTC.

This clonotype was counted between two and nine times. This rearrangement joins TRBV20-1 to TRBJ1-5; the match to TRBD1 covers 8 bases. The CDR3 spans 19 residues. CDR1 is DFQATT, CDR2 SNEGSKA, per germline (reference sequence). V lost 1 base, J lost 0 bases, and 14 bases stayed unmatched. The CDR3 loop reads CSARAIIQSTGDSNQPQHF. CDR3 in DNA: TGCAGTGCTAGAGCGATTATCCAATCGACAGGGGATAGCAATCAGCCCCAGCATTTT.

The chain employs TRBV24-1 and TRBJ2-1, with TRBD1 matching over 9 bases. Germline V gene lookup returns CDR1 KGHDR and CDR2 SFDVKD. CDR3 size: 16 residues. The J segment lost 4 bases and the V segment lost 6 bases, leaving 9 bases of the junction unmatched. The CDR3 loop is CATSPRQGGVYNEQFF. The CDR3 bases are TGTGCCACCAGTCCCCGACAGGGGGGAGTTTACAATGAGCAGTTCTTC.